This TCR beta chain was found in a study of long-term antiretroviral therapy in people with HIV. Findings of the study overall: Post-treatment diversity went higher with ART but stayed below transplant donor controls. HIV repertoires spanned narrower CDR3 length ranges than controls.

Donors needed at least one pre-ART PBMC sample plus at least two post-ART samples. Only United States sites treated participants with HIV. An immunoSEQ assay, version v3.0, was performed at survey level. The repertoire was sequenced with immunoSEQ multiplex PCR; TCRdb's copy has only in-frame clones and lacks some. In the table there are some 43,000 clones, 86% of which are singletons. Concerning this clone: Its cognate antigen is unknown.

This CDR3 region has 15 residues. With V trimmed by 8 bases and J by 6 bases, 13 bases remained unmatched. Germline CDR1 is MGHDK and CDR2 is SYGVNS. The rearrangement links TRBV25-1 to TRBJ1-1, with 9 bases that match TRBD1. The sequencing used unsorted PBMCs, collected 0.1 years before starting antiretroviral therapy. This clonotype originated in a woman aged 50 to 65 with HIV. CDR3 region: CASRRRGQGFAEAFF. The CDR3 region has the DNA TGTGCCAGCCGCCGTAGGGGACAGGGTTTCGCTGAAGCTTTCTTT.